This TCR beta chain was retrieved from a study of cytomegalovirus exposure and HLA in healthy donors. Background on the study: Caucasian-associated ancestry cluster membership applied to approximately 81% of 300 to 450 genotyped donors. General study findings and limits: Donors were assumed by presence/absence analyses to have roughly uniform sequencing depth.

About this clone: The target antigen is unknown.

J gave up 7 bases and V 0 bases, and 6 bases lay outside the gene matches. This CDR3 region has 16 residues. Germline assignment: CDR1 MNHEY and CDR2 SMNVEV (reference sequence). 60 Vbeta and 13 Jbeta primers were used in PCR. Sequenced by immunoSEQ multiplex PCR; TCRdb stores in-frame clones only, minus some. The sample comprises 150,000 to 200,000 clones, around four fifths of which are singletons, and roughly 2% rests with the top ten. The sequenced sample consisted of PBMCs. This TCR derives from a female donor in good health and CMV-seronegative. V usage is TRBV27 and J usage is TRBJ1-4, with TRBD1 matching over 9 bases. The CDR3 is CASSLSDRGRGEKLFF. CDR3 nucleotides: TGTGCCAGCAGTTTATCGGACAGGGGAAGGGGTGAAAAACTGTTTTTT.